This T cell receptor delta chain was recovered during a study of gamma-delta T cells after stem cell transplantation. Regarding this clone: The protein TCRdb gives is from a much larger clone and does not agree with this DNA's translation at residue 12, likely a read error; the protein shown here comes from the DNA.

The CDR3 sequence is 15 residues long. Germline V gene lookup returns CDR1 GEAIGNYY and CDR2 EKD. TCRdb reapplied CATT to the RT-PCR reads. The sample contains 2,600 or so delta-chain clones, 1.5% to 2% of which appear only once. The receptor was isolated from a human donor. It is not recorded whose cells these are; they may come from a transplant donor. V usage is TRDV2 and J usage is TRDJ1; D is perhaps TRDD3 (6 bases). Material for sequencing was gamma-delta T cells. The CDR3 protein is CACDTVGAYTDELIF. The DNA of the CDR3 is TGTGCCTGTGACACCGTGGGGGCCTACACCGATGAACTCATCTTT.